This TCR beta chain was found in a study of T cells in localized non-small cell lung cancer. Study-wide results and limits: Higher blood T cell density tracked longer overall survival. Multi-region tumor sequencing was not done, so intratumor heterogeneity could not be excluded.

The data were produced by immunoSEQ multiplex PCR, yet TCRdb's version contains in-frame clones alone and is incomplete. In the table there are fewer than 45,000 clones, more than 65% of which are singletons. This CDR3 is 15 amino acids long. The V and J ends lost 6 bases and 5 bases, in that order; junction bases with no gene match: 13. Germline loops: CDR1 MNHEY, CDR2 SVGAGI. Of note for this clone: The antigen is undetermined.

The rearrangement links TRBV6-5 to TRBJ2-7; 7 nucleotides align to TRBD2. Source: peripheral blood, taken before any cancer treatment. This TCR was recovered from a male donor at least 60 years old with stage III squamous cell lung carcinoma. The DNA for the CDR3 is TGTGCCAGCAGAGCCTCGGGTCGGGAGGCCCACGAGCAGTACTTC. It specifies CASRASGREAHEQYF.